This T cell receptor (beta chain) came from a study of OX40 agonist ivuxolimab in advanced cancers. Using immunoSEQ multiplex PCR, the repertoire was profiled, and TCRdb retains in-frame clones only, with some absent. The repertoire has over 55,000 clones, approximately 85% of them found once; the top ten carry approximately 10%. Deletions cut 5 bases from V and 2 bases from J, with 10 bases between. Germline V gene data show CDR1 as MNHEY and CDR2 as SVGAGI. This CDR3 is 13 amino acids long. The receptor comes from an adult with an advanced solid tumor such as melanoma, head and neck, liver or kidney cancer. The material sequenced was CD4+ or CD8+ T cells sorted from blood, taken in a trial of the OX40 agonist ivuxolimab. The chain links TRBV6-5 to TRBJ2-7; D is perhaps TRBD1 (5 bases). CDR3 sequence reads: CASSELGAYEQYF. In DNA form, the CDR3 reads TGTGCCAGCAGTGAGTTAGGGGCCTACGAGCAGTACTTC.